Given below is one TCR beta chain in context. The data are from a study of blood T cell repertoires in COVID-19. Repertoires were generated with immunoSEQ multiplex PCR, while TCRdb's copy carries only in-frame clones and drops some. The data contain about 170,000 clones, 80% to 85% of them singletons. V dropped 2 bases and J dropped 6 bases, with 18 bases sitting between them. CDR1 and CDR2 from the germline V gene are LGHNA and YSLEER. The CDR3 has 16 residues. The clonotype was recovered from a man between 65 and 80 years old with active or convalescent COVID-19. The chain employs TRBV4-3 and TRBJ2-3, with TRBD2 as a possible D gene (5 bases). The sequenced sample consisted of peripheral blood. CDR3 sequence (DNA): TGCGCCAGCAGCCAAAGTCCGCGGGCTGGTAAGGATACGCAGTATTTT. Protein product: CASSQSPRAGKDTQYF.